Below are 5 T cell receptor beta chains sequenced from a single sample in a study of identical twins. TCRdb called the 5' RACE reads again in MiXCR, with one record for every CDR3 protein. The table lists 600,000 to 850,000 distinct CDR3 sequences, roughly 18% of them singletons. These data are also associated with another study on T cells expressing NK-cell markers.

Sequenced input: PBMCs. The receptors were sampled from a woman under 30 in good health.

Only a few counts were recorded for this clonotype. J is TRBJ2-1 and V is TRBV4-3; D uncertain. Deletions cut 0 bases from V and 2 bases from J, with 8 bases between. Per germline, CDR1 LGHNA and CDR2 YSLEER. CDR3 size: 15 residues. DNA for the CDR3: TGCGCCAGCAGCCAAGAAGGGTCACCCTACAATGAGCAGTTCTTC. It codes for CASSQEGSPYNEQFF.

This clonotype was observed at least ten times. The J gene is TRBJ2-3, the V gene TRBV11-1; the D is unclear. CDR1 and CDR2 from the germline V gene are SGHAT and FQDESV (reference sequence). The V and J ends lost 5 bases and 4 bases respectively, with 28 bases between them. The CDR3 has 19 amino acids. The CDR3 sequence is CASSRLPRLTEFRADTQYF. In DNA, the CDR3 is TGTGCCAGCAGCCGGTTACCCCGTCTCACCGAATTTCGGGCAGATACGCAGTATTTT. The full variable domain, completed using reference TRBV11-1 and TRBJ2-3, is EAEVAQSPRYKITEKSQAVAFWCDPISGHATLYWYRQILGQGPELLVQFQDESVVDDSQLPKDRFSAERLKGVDSTLKIQPAELGDSAMYLCASSRLPRLTEFRADTQYFGPGTRLTVL.

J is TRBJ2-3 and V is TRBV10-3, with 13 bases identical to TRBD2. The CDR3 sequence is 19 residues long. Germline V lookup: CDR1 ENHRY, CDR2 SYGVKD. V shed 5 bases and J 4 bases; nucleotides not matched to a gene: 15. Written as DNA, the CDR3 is TGTGCCATCAGTCCGTCCCCCAGGACTAGCGGGGGCCCTCCAGATACGCAGTATTTT. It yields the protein CAISPSPRTSGGPPDTQYF.

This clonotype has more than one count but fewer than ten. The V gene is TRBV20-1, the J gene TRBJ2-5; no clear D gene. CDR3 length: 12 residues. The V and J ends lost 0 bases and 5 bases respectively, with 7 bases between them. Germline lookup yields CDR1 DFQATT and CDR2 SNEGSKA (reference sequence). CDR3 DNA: TGCAGTGCTAGAGATGATAGGGAGACCCAGTACTTC. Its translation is CSARDDRETQYF.

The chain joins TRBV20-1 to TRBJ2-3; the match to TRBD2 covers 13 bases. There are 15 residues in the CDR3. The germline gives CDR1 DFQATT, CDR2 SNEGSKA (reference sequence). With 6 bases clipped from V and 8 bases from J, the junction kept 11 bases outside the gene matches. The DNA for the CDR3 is TGCAGTGCCGATACCCTGGGACTAGCGGGAACTACGCAGTATTTT. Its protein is CSADTLGLAGTTQYF.